The rows below give T cell receptor beta chains drawn from one sample of a study of T-cell reconstitution after alpha-beta-depleted transplantation in children. A single record per CDR3 protein comes from TCRdb applying MiXCR to the PCR reads. The top ten hold approximately 30% of the sample, which has 200,000 to 250,000 distinct CDR3 sequences, 9.5% to 13% seen once. Sequenced here: PBMCs, sampled before TCRalphabeta/CD19-depleted stem cell transplant. These receptors were taken from a child in the first two years of life with acute myeloid leukemia, due to receive a stem cell transplant. The CDR3 runs from the conserved cysteine through the conserved F or W. The order of the fields is CDR3 protein, CDR3 DNA, clone size, J gene, D gene, CDR3 length, V gene. D genes are given only for firm matches. Not all rows give a size; the values are once, few, many and, for expanded clones, a class.

CDR3 protein: CASSLSHLVTDTQYF
CDR3 DNA: TGTGCCAGCAGTTTATCGCACCTGGTCACAGATACGCAGTATTTT
clone size: many
J gene: TRBJ2-3
D gene: NA
CDR3 length: 15
V gene: TRBV27

CDR3 protein: CASCQDTPKGHTQYF
CDR3 DNA: TGCGCCAGCTGCCAAGATACCCCGAAAGGACATACGCAGTATTTT
clone size: NA
J gene: TRBJ2-3
D gene: NA
CDR3 length: 15
V gene: TRBV4-3

CDR3 protein: CASTNNGQGDRIGELFF
CDR3 DNA: TGCGCCAGCACCAACAACGGACAGGGGGATCGTATCGGGGAGCTGTTTTTT
clone size: few
J gene: TRBJ2-2
D gene: TRBD1
CDR3 length: 17
V gene: TRBV5-1

CDR3 protein: CASSHTGTPNTGELFF
CDR3 DNA: TGCGCCAGCAGCCATACCGGGACTCCGAACACCGGGGAGCTGTTTTTT
clone size: many
J gene: TRBJ2-2
D gene: NA
CDR3 length: 16
V gene: TRBV5-1

CDR3 protein: CSANPDGSNQPQHF
CDR3 DNA: TGCAGTGCAAACCCGGACGGTAGCAATCAGCCCCAGCATTTT
clone size: many
J gene: TRBJ1-5
D gene: NA
CDR3 length: 14
V gene: TRBV20-1

CDR3 protein: CASSPGQTGYNEQFF
CDR3 DNA: TGTGCCAGCAGCCCCGGACAGACCGGCTACAATGAGCAGTTCTTC
clone size: many
J gene: TRBJ2-1
D gene: NA
CDR3 length: 15
V gene: TRBV3-1

CDR3 protein: CASSIGVGNQPQHF
CDR3 DNA: TGTGCCAGTAGTATAGGGGTTGGCAATCAGCCCCAGCATTTT
clone size: many
J gene: TRBJ1-5
D gene: NA
CDR3 length: 14
V gene: TRBV19

CDR3 protein: CASRTSRDQLPYEQYF
CDR3 DNA: TGTGCCAGCAGAACCAGCCGGGACCAACTCCCCTACGAGCAGTACTTC
clone size: many
J gene: TRBJ2-7
D gene: NA
CDR3 length: 16
V gene: TRBV2

CDR3 protein: CSANDRTYEQYF
CDR3 DNA: TGCAGTGCCAACGACAGAACCTACGAGCAGTACTTC
clone size: many
J gene: TRBJ2-7
D gene: NA
CDR3 length: 12
V gene: TRBV20-1

CDR3 protein: CASSFQQGDGYTF
CDR3 DNA: TGTGCCAGCAGTTTCCAACAGGGGGATGGCTACACCTTC
clone size: many
J gene: TRBJ1-2
D gene: TRBD1
CDR3 length: 13
V gene: TRBV12-3/TRBV12-4

CDR3 protein: CASSSGFNTEAFF
CDR3 DNA: TGTGCCAGCAGCTCGGGGTTTAACACTGAAGCTTTCTTT
clone size: many
J gene: TRBJ1-1
D gene: NA
CDR3 length: 13
V gene: TRBV7-2

CDR3 protein: CASSQRTGDTQYF
CDR3 DNA: TGTGCCAGCAGCCAGCGGACAGGTGATACGCAGTATTTT
clone size: NA
J gene: TRBJ2-3
D gene: TRBD1
CDR3 length: 13
V gene: TRBV7-2

CDR3 protein: CASSPGLSYEQYF
CDR3 DNA: TGTGCCAGCAGCCCTGGACTATCCTACGAGCAGTACTTC
clone size: many
J gene: TRBJ2-7
D gene: NA
CDR3 length: 13
V gene: TRBV7-2

CDR3 protein: CSALNPGTSGNRYEQYF
CDR3 DNA: TGCAGTGCTCTCAACCCCGGGACTAGCGGGAACCGCTACGAGCAGTACTTC
clone size: few
J gene: TRBJ2-7
D gene: TRBD2
CDR3 length: 17
V gene: TRBV20-1

CDR3 protein: CASRREYEQYF
CDR3 DNA: TGTGCCAGTCGGAGGGAATACGAGCAGTACTTC
clone size: NA
J gene: TRBJ2-7
D gene: NA
CDR3 length: 11
V gene: TRBV6-4

CDR3 protein: CASSERSAMNTEAFF
CDR3 DNA: TGTGCCAGCAGTGAAAGGTCAGCCATGAACACTGAAGCTTTCTTT
clone size: many
J gene: TRBJ1-1
D gene: NA
CDR3 length: 15
V gene: TRBV2

CDR3 protein: CASSVPGTAVYGYTF
CDR3 DNA: TGTGCCAGCAGTGTCCCGGGGACAGCGGTCTATGGCTACACCTTC
clone size: many
J gene: TRBJ1-2
D gene: TRBD1
CDR3 length: 15
V gene: TRBV25-1

CDR3 protein: CASTGGIEAFF
CDR3 DNA: TGTGCCAGCACAGGGGGAATTGAAGCTTTCTTT
clone size: NA
J gene: TRBJ1-1
D gene: TRBD1
CDR3 length: 11
V gene: TRBV6-5

CDR3 protein: CASSPAPTYEQYF
CDR3 DNA: TGTGCCAGCTCACCGGCGCCCACCTACGAGCAGTACTTC
clone size: many
J gene: TRBJ2-7
D gene: NA
CDR3 length: 13
V gene: TRBV18

CDR3 protein: CASSSLAGEKTQYF
CDR3 DNA: TGCGCCAGCAGCTCACTAGCGGGGGAAAAGACCCAGTACTTC
clone size: NA
J gene: TRBJ2-5
D gene: TRBD2
CDR3 length: 14
V gene: TRBV5-1

CDR3 protein: CASSLGPAYGYTF
CDR3 DNA: TGCGCCAGCAGCTTGGGCCCCGCCTATGGCTACACCTTC
clone size: many
J gene: TRBJ1-2
D gene: NA
CDR3 length: 13
V gene: TRBV5-1

CDR3 protein: CASSSIAPSSYNEQFF
CDR3 DNA: TGCGCCAGCAGCTCCATAGCGCCGAGCTCCTACAATGAGCAGTTCTTC
clone size: many
J gene: TRBJ2-1
D gene: NA
CDR3 length: 16
V gene: TRBV5-1

CDR3 protein: CASSLTVGALAGRYNEQFF
CDR3 DNA: TGTGCCAGCAGCTTAACAGTAGGGGCGCTAGCGGGACGCTACAATGAGCAGTTCTTC
clone size: few
J gene: TRBJ2-1
D gene: TRBD2
CDR3 length: 19
V gene: TRBV7-3

CDR3 protein: CSALLGGGAYNEQFF
CDR3 DNA: TGCAGTGCTCTCCTTGGCGGGGGGGCCTACAATGAGCAGTTCTTC
clone size: NA
J gene: TRBJ2-1
D gene: TRBD2
CDR3 length: 15
V gene: TRBV20-1

CDR3 protein: CASSYRGDYEQYF
CDR3 DNA: TGTGCCAGCAGTTACAGGGGAGACTACGAGCAGTACTTC
clone size: NA
J gene: TRBJ2-7
D gene: TRBD1
CDR3 length: 13
V gene: TRBV12-3/TRBV12-4

CDR3 protein: CASSRWTSGSNWGYEQYF
CDR3 DNA: TGTGCCAGCAGCCGTTGGACTAGCGGGAGTAATTGGGGCTACGAGCAGTACTTC
clone size: many
J gene: TRBJ2-7
D gene: TRBD2
CDR3 length: 18
V gene: TRBV4-2

CDR3 protein: CASSPPGWTGPYEQYF
CDR3 DNA: TGTGCCAGCAGTCCCCCGGGATGGACAGGGCCTTACGAGCAGTACTTC
clone size: many
J gene: TRBJ2-7
D gene: TRBD1
CDR3 length: 16
V gene: TRBV28

CDR3 protein: CASSPWGQRFYEQYF
CDR3 DNA: TGTGCCAGCAGCCCATGGGGACAAAGATTCTACGAGCAGTACTTC
clone size: NA
J gene: TRBJ2-7
D gene: NA
CDR3 length: 15
V gene: TRBV3-1

CDR3 protein: CSAGTPGGLSSTDTQYF
CDR3 DNA: TGCAGTGCCGGAACCCCAGGGGGGCTCTCTAGCACAGATACGCAGTATTTT
clone size: many
J gene: TRBJ2-3
D gene: NA
CDR3 length: 17
V gene: TRBV20-1

CDR3 protein: CASSLTEGGGYTF
CDR3 DNA: TGTGCCAGCAGTTTGACTGAGGGGGGGGGCTACACCTTC
clone size: NA
J gene: TRBJ1-2
D gene: NA
CDR3 length: 13
V gene: TRBV28

CDR3 protein: CASMGQGVGTQYF
CDR3 DNA: TGTGCCAGCATGGGACAGGGAGTCGGGACCCAGTACTTC
clone size: few
J gene: TRBJ2-5
D gene: TRBD1
CDR3 length: 13
V gene: TRBV28

CDR3 protein: CALSYWPGTSGVSTDTQYF
CDR3 DNA: TGTGCCCTCAGCTATTGGCCCGGGACTAGCGGGGTGAGCACAGATACGCAGTATTTT
clone size: NA
J gene: TRBJ2-3
D gene: TRBD2
CDR3 length: 19
V gene: TRBV6-4

CDR3 protein: CASSQDEPGRVGEQFF
CDR3 DNA: TGTGCCAGCAGCCAAGATGAGCCAGGGAGGGTAGGTGAGCAGTTCTTC
clone size: NA
J gene: TRBJ2-1
D gene: TRBD2
CDR3 length: 16
V gene: TRBV14

CDR3 protein: CASSLAQGLAGAYNEQFF
CDR3 DNA: TGTGCCAGCAGTTTAGCGCAGGGACTAGCGGGGGCCTACAATGAGCAGTTCTTC
clone size: many
J gene: TRBJ2-1
D gene: TRBD2
CDR3 length: 18
V gene: TRBV12-3/TRBV12-4

CDR3 protein: CASKLTQASSYEQYF
CDR3 DNA: TGTGCCAGCAAACTGACTCAGGCCAGCTCCTACGAGCAGTACTTC
clone size: NA
J gene: TRBJ2-7
D gene: NA
CDR3 length: 15
V gene: TRBV27

CDR3 protein: CASSDSLALAYNEQFF
CDR3 DNA: TGTGCCAGCAGTGACTCCCTAGCGCTAGCCTACAATGAGCAGTTCTTC
clone size: many
J gene: TRBJ2-1
D gene: NA
CDR3 length: 16
V gene: TRBV6-5

CDR3 protein: CASSLYSYTGELFF
CDR3 DNA: TGTGCCAGCAGCTTGTACTCCTACACCGGGGAGCTGTTTTTT
clone size: many
J gene: TRBJ2-2
D gene: NA
CDR3 length: 14
V gene: TRBV7-9

CDR3 protein: CASSYSRRGNQPQHF
CDR3 DNA: TGTGCCAGCAGTTACTCGAGGCGGGGTAATCAGCCCCAGCATTTT
clone size: many
J gene: TRBJ1-5
D gene: NA
CDR3 length: 15
V gene: TRBV6-5

CDR3 protein: CASSFTGHEQYF
CDR3 DNA: TGTGCCAGCAGTTTTACAGGGCACGAGCAGTACTTC
clone size: NA
J gene: TRBJ2-7
D gene: NA
CDR3 length: 12
V gene: TRBV6-2/TRBV6-3

CDR3 protein: CASSLIGGEKLFF
CDR3 DNA: TGCGCCAGCAGCTTGATAGGAGGTGAAAAACTGTTTTTT
clone size: many
J gene: TRBJ1-4
D gene: NA
CDR3 length: 13
V gene: TRBV5-1

CDR3 protein: CASSSPRTVRLFF
CDR3 DNA: TGTGCCAGCAGCTCCCCGAGGACAGTTCGGCTGTTTTTT
clone size: many
J gene: TRBJ2-2
D gene: NA
CDR3 length: 13
V gene: TRBV7-9

CDR3 protein: CASSLAETANTEAFF
CDR3 DNA: TGTGCCAGCAGCTTAGCAGAAACAGCGAACACTGAAGCTTTCTTT
clone size: few
J gene: TRBJ1-1
D gene: NA
CDR3 length: 15
V gene: TRBV7-9

CDR3 protein: CASSWTSGRANEQFF
CDR3 DNA: TGCGCCAGCAGCTGGACTAGCGGGAGGGCCAATGAGCAGTTCTTC
clone size: many
J gene: TRBJ2-1
D gene: TRBD2
CDR3 length: 15
V gene: TRBV5-1

CDR3 protein: CIGGRAGGRSYEQYF
CDR3 DNA: TGCATCGGGGGCCGGGCAGGGGGCCGCTCCTACGAGCAGTACTTC
clone size: NA
J gene: TRBJ2-7
D gene: TRBD1
CDR3 length: 15
V gene: TRBV20-1

CDR3 protein: CSALYLRQGRVEQYF
CDR3 DNA: TGCAGTGCCCTCTACCTAAGACAGGGAAGGGTCGAGCAGTACTTC
clone size: many
J gene: TRBJ2-7
D gene: TRBD1
CDR3 length: 15
V gene: TRBV20-1

CDR3 protein: CASSLPGQGSGEQFF
CDR3 DNA: TGTGCCAGCAGCCTACCGGGACAGGGGTCGGGTGAGCAGTTCTTC
clone size: many
J gene: TRBJ2-1
D gene: TRBD1
CDR3 length: 15
V gene: TRBV5-5

CDR3 protein: CASSPPPDGRQFF
CDR3 DNA: TGTGCCAGCAGTCCACCCCCCGACGGGAGGCAGTTCTTC
clone size: many
J gene: TRBJ2-1
D gene: NA
CDR3 length: 13
V gene: TRBV28

CDR3 protein: CATAGVGGAAKAPGEQFF
CDR3 DNA: TGTGCCACCGCAGGAGTTGGGGGGGCGGCAAAAGCCCCCGGTGAGCAGTTCTTC
clone size: NA
J gene: TRBJ2-1
D gene: NA
CDR3 length: 18
V gene: TRBV24-1

CDR3 protein: CASSIFGQGNTEAFF
CDR3 DNA: TGTGCCAGTAGCATTTTCGGGCAGGGGAACACTGAAGCTTTCTTT
clone size: NA
J gene: TRBJ1-1
D gene: NA
CDR3 length: 15
V gene: TRBV19

CDR3 protein: CASTWLAQHNEQFF
CDR3 DNA: TGTGCCAGCACCTGGCTAGCGCAGCACAATGAGCAGTTCTTC
clone size: many
J gene: TRBJ2-1
D gene: NA
CDR3 length: 14
V gene: TRBV6-2/TRBV6-3

CDR3 protein: CASSPRTLSYEQYF
CDR3 DNA: TGTGCCAGCAGCCCTCGGACACTTTCCTACGAGCAGTACTTC
clone size: many
J gene: TRBJ2-7
D gene: NA
CDR3 length: 14
V gene: TRBV7-2

CDR3 protein: CASSAGGVNTEAFF
CDR3 DNA: TGTGCCAGCAGCGCAGGGGGTGTGAACACTGAAGCTTTCTTT
clone size: many
J gene: TRBJ1-1
D gene: TRBD1
CDR3 length: 14
V gene: TRBV7-2

CDR3 protein: CASSSTGGNNEQFF
CDR3 DNA: TGTGCCAGTAGTTCGACCGGGGGGAACAATGAGCAGTTCTTC
clone size: many
J gene: TRBJ2-1
D gene: TRBD2
CDR3 length: 14
V gene: TRBV19

CDR3 protein: CASSSRRGIQYF
CDR3 DNA: TGTGCCAGCAGCTCACGGCGGGGCATTCAGTACTTC
clone size: many
J gene: TRBJ2-4
D gene: NA
CDR3 length: 12
V gene: TRBV11-3

CDR3 protein: CASFTTGGIYNEQFF
CDR3 DNA: TGCGCCAGTTTTACGACAGGGGGCATCTACAATGAGCAGTTCTTC
clone size: many
J gene: TRBJ2-1
D gene: TRBD1
CDR3 length: 15
V gene: TRBV5-1

CDR3 protein: CASSRGTGLRLRSYEQYF
CDR3 DNA: TGTGCCAGCTCACGTGGGACAGGGCTTCGACTTAGGTCCTACGAGCAGTACTTC
clone size: few
J gene: TRBJ2-7
D gene: TRBD1
CDR3 length: 18
V gene: TRBV18

CDR3 protein: CASSLGTSGVGNEQFF
CDR3 DNA: TGTGCCAGCAGCCTGGGGACTAGCGGGGTGGGCAATGAGCAGTTCTTC
clone size: many
J gene: TRBJ2-1
D gene: TRBD2
CDR3 length: 16
V gene: TRBV3-1